This TCR beta chain was sequenced during a study of CD8 T cells in Susac syndrome. An input of about 0.5 to 1 ug of RNA was subjected to reverse transcription using random hexamers. TCRdb analysed the immunoSEQ multiplex PCR reads with MiXCR anew, one entry per CDR3 protein. The table has over 200,000 distinct CDR3 sequences, over 90% seen once; the top ten hold just over 0.08%. Negative isolation was applied to CD8+ and CD4+ T cells, and FACS enrichment was applied to TEMRA cells. Germline loops: CDR1 KGHSH, CDR2 LQKENI. V lost 3 bases and J lost 9, with 17 bases in between. The CDR3 length is 14 residues.

This TCR was sampled from a human donor with multiple sclerosis. This chain joins TRBV18 and TRBJ2-5; D tentatively reads TRBD1 or TRBD2 (5 bases each). Source material: CD4+ T cells from PBMCs. The CDR3 region is CASSPGTLEAPQYF. CDR3 DNA sequence: TGTGCCAGCTCACCCGGGACCCTGGAAGCTCCCCAGTACTTC.